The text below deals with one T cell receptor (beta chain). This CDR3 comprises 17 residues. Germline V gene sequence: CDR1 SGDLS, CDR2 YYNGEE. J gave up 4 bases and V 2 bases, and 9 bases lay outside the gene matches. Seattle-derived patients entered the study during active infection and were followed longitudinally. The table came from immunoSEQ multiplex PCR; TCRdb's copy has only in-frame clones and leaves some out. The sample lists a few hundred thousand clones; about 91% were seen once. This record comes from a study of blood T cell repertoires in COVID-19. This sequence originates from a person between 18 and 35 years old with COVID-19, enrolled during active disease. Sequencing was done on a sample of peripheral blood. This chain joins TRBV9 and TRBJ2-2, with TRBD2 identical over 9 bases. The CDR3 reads CASSVSSLAGITGELFF. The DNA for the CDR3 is TGTGCCAGCAGCGTTTCCTCCCTAGCGGGAATCACCGGGGAGCTGTTTTTT.